The clone carrying this T cell receptor beta chain was recorded once. These data belong to a study of blood T cell repertoires in COVID-19. For the study at large: COVID-19 samples, acute and convalescent, were from the United States, Italy and Spain.

Original methodology: Using reference gene primer amplification, nucleated cell counts were estimated. Sequencing was performed with immunoSEQ multiplex PCR; in TCRdb, only in-frame clones are kept and a portion is missing. D and trimming come from the DNA, and the V and J calls and clone size come from that table. This table holds tens of thousands of clones, approximately 89% found once. The receptor was derived from a human donor with active COVID-19. The donor label of this sample is uncertain. Specimen: peripheral blood.

CDR3 in DNA: TGTGCCAGCAGCTTCAGCGGGGGGGGCTACGAGCAGTACTTC. Protein product: CASSFSGGGYEQYF. V usage is TRBV7-2 and J usage is TRBJ2-7; 10 bases fit TRBD2. CDR1 SGHTA and CDR2 FQGNSA come from the germline V gene. V gave up 3 bases and J gave up 3 bases; unmatched junction bases: 2. CDR3 length equals 14 residues.